Listed below are T cell receptor beta chains from one sample, sequenced in a study of cytomegalovirus exposure and HLA in healthy donors. Produced via immunoSEQ multiplex PCR; TCRdb's table is partial and in-frame only. The sample has approximately 97,000 clones; approximately 80% are singletons. Sample: PBMCs. The source of these receptors is a woman aged 40 to 55 in good health and CMV-seropositive. The CDR3 runs from the conserved cysteine through the conserved F or W. The D gene is left open where the match is weak. A clone size is listed for some rows: how often the clone was seen (once, few, many), or a class if it is expanded.

v_call,d_call,cdr3_length,j_call,clone_size,cdr3_nt,cdr3_aa
TRBV5-1,NA,14,TRBJ2-5,NA,TGCGCCAGCAGCTTGGCACAGGGAAGGGAGACCCAGTACTTC,CASSLAQGRETQYF
TRBV7-8,NA,16,TRBJ2-1,NA,TGTGCCAGCAGCCCCCAGCCCATCCCGGGTACCCATGAGCAGTTCTTC,CASSPQPIPGTHEQFF
TRBV4-1,NA,15,TRBJ1-1,NA,TGCGCCAGCAGCCAACCGGGACAACCCAACACTGAAGCTTTCTTT,CASSQPGQPNTEAFF
TRBV28,NA,16,TRBJ2-6,NA,TGTGCCAGCAGCCCACTCTACGGTACGGGGGCCAACGTCCTGACTTTC,CASSPLYGTGANVLTF
TRBV7-9,NA,15,TRBJ1-1,NA,TGTGCCAGCAGCTTATACCAGGACAGACACACTGAAGCTTTCTTT,CASSLYQDRHTEAFF
TRBV9,TRBD2,16,TRBJ2-1,NA,TGTGCCAGCAGCGTTTACGGGACTAGCGGGAGTAACGAGCAGTTCTTC,CASSVYGTSGSNEQFF
TRBV25-1,NA,16,TRBJ2-7,NA,TGTGCCAGCAGTGAAGGGGCCCTTAGCCCGAGAGGCGAGCAGTACTTC,CASSEGALSPRGEQYF
TRBV19,NA,15,TRBJ1-4,NA,TGTGCCAGTAGTAATCCGCGGTGGACTAATGAAAAACTGTTTTTT,CASSNPRWTNEKLFF
TRBV27,TRBD1,13,TRBJ2-7,few,TGTGCCAGCAAGGGGACAGGGGTCATCGAGCAGTACTTC,CASKGTGVIEQYF
TRBV6-5,TRBD2,14,TRBJ2-7,few,TGTGCCAGCAGGGCGGCTAGCGGGAGACACGAGCAGTACTTC,CASRAASGRHEQYF
TRBV4-2,TRBD2,18,TRBJ2-6,NA,TGTGCCAGCAGCCATCTAGCGGGAGGTCGCTCTGGGGCCAACGTCCTGACTTTC,CASSHLAGGRSGANVLTF
TRBV7-2,TRBD1,15,TRBJ1-4,NA,TGTGCCAGCATCATTAGTACAGGGGTAGGGGAAAAACTGTTTTTT,CASIISTGVGEKLFF
TRBV10-3,TRBD1,14,TRBJ2-1,NA,TGTGCCATCATCGCCGGGACAGGTCCCAATGAGCAGTTCTTC,CAIIAGTGPNEQFF
TRBV4-1,NA,16,TRBJ2-3,NA,TGCGCCAGCAGCCAATTCCCGGGACTCATGAACGATACGCAGTATTTT,CASSQFPGLMNDTQYF
TRBV25-1,TRBD1,15,TRBJ1-2,once,TGTGCCAGCATTCGACAGGGGGGGAGGAACTATGGCTACACCTTC,CASIRQGGRNYGYTF
TRBV9,TRBD2,14,TRBJ2-7,NA,TGTGCCAGCAGCCCATTAGCGGGAGTGGGCGAGCAGTACTTC,CASSPLAGVGEQYF
TRBV18,TRBD1,16,TRBJ1-2,NA,TGTGCCAGCTCACCTCTTGCTGGGACAGGGAATGATGGCTACACCTTC,CASSPLAGTGNDGYTF
TRBV5-1,NA,16,TRBJ1-1,NA,TGCGCCAGCAGCTTGGCCCCACAGGGCGGCTCCACTGAAGCTTTCTTT,CASSLAPQGGSTEAFF
TRBV19,TRBD1,15,TRBJ2-7,few,TGTGCCAGTAGTAAGGGGTCAGGGGGTCGCGACGAGCAGTACTTC,CASSKGSGGRDEQYF
TRBV11-2,NA,14,TRBJ2-1,once,TGTGCCAGCAGCTTGAGCGGCTCCTACAATGAGCAGTTCTTC,CASSLSGSYNEQFF
TRBV7-3,NA,15,TRBJ2-3,once,TGTGCCAGCAGCTTAATGGGCAGAGGCACAGATACGCAGTATTTT,CASSLMGRGTDTQYF
TRBV4-1,TRBD1,16,TRBJ2-7,few,TGCGCCAGCAGCCAAGAACGGGTCAGACAGGGCTTCCAGCAGTACTTC,CASSQERVRQGFQQYF
TRBV9,TRBD2,17,TRBJ2-1,NA,TGTGCCAGCAGCGCCGGACTAGCGGGAGGAGGATACAATGAGCAGTTCTTC,CASSAGLAGGGYNEQFF
TRBV6-1,TRBD2,15,TRBJ2-7,NA,TGTGCCAGCATAAGGGAGGGCCTAAGCTCCTACGAGCAGTACTTC,CASIREGLSSYEQYF
TRBV5-1,NA,13,TRBJ2-3,NA,TGCGCCAGCAGCTTGGATTATAGCAATACGCAGTATTTT,CASSLDYSNTQYF
TRBV15,NA,14,TRBJ2-1,NA,TGTGCCACCAGCCGCCAGGACAACTACAATGAGCAGTTCTTC,CATSRQDNYNEQFF
TRBV28,NA,16,TRBJ1-2,few,TGTGCCAGCAGTGCACACACGGGGGGAGCTAACTATGGCTACACCTTC,CASSAHTGGANYGYTF
TRBV9,TRBD1,15,TRBJ1-2,NA,TGTGCCAGCAGCCAAGGGGGGACAGCGCACTATGGCTACACCTTC,CASSQGGTAHYGYTF
TRBV7-6,NA,13,TRBJ1-1,NA,TGTGCCAGCAGGGGCCCGTTGAACACTGAAGCTTTCTTT,CASRGPLNTEAFF
TRBV30,TRBD1,16,TRBJ2-5,few,TGTGCCTGGAGCGCCGGGACAGGGGGCTTGATAGAGACCCAGTACTTC,CAWSAGTGGLIETQYF
TRBV5-6,NA,16,TRBJ1-1,NA,TGTGCCAGCAGCTTAGGGGCCGGACAGACGAACACTGAAGCTTTCTTT,CASSLGAGQTNTEAFF
TRBV4-1,NA,14,TRBJ1-1,many,TGCGCCAGCAGCCAAGAAGGGGGAAACACTGAAGCTTTCTTT,CASSQEGGNTEAFF
TRBV5-1,TRBD1,15,TRBJ1-2,NA,TGCGCCAGCAGCTTAGGCAGGGGGATTGACTATGGCTACACCTTC,CASSLGRGIDYGYTF
TRBV6-1,NA,13,TRBJ1-3,NA,TGTGCCAGCAGTGAACAGGCTGGAAACACCATATATTTT,CASSEQAGNTIYF
TRBV9,TRBD1,17,TRBJ2-7,few,TGTGCCAGCAGCGTAGGAGGGACAGGGGGCGCTTTGTACGAGCAGTACTTC,CASSVGGTGGALYEQYF
TRBV5-8,TRBD2,16,TRBJ2-1,NA,TGTGCCAGCAGCCCCTGGACTAGCGGGAGCTCCAATGAGCAGTTCTTC,CASSPWTSGSSNEQFF
TRBV7-9,TRBD1,13,TRBJ1-1,NA,TGTGCCAGCAGCTTCGGGACAGGGGGCAGAGCTTTCTTT,CASSFGTGGRAFF
TRBV2,NA,14,TRBJ2-3,NA,TGTGCCAGCACCGTACAGGGTGGGGCAGATACGCAGTATTTT,CASTVQGGADTQYF
TRBV2,NA,13,TRBJ1-1,NA,TGTGCCAGCAGTGCAGGGGTGGACACTGAAGCTTTCTTT,CASSAGVDTEAFF
TRBV9,NA,16,TRBJ2-1,NA,TGTGCCAGCAGCGCTCAAGGACAGATAGGAGGTAATGAGCAGTTCTTC,CASSAQGQIGGNEQFF
TRBV28,NA,14,TRBJ1-5,NA,TGTGCCAGCGGAAGACAGTTAGGGAATCAGCCCCAGCATTTT,CASGRQLGNQPQHF
TRBV6-5,TRBD2,15,TRBJ2-7,once,TGTGCCAGCAGTTACTCCGGGACTAGCGGCTACGAGCAGTACTTC,CASSYSGTSGYEQYF
TRBV2,NA,11,TRBJ1-5,few,TGTGCCAGCGGGAGAAATCAGCCCCAGCATTTT,CASGRNQPQHF
TRBV28,NA,17,TRBJ1-1,NA,TGTGCCAGCAGTCCGCAAGGATGGGGGCAAACGAACACTGAAGCTTTCTTT,CASSPQGWGQTNTEAFF
TRBV6-1,TRBD1,12,TRBJ1-2,NA,TGTGCCAGCAGTCCAGGGGGCTATGGCTACACCTTC,CASSPGGYGYTF
TRBV29-1,NA,11,TRBJ1-1,few,TGCAGCGTTGTGCGGCACCCTGAAGCTTTCTTT,CSVVRHPEAFF